The source of this T cell receptor (beta chain) is a study of long-term antiretroviral therapy in people with HIV. Whole-study context: The earliest samples came about a decade before the 2015 immediate-ART recommendation. Whole-study findings and limits: HIV repertoires spanned narrower CDR3 length ranges than controls.

CDR3 length: 14 amino acids. CDR1 is MGHRA and CDR2 is YSYEKL in the germline V gene. V was trimmed by 1 base and J by 11 bases, leaving 15 bases between them. With survey level as its setting, the immunoSEQ assay was v3.0. Generated by immunoSEQ multiplex PCR, the TCRdb table keeps only in-frame clones and is missing some. The profile shows several thousand clones, more than 65% of them singletons. Each sample contained roughly 0.95-10 million cryopreserved PBMC, thawed before DNA extraction. This clone showed up just once. Its antigen is unidentified. This clonotype was obtained from a man aged 35 to 55 with HIV. This rearrangement joins TRBV4-1 to TRBJ2-1; D unresolved. Sequencing was performed on unsorted PBMCs, taken 2.5 to 2.7 years before starting antiretroviral therapy. The CDR3 reads CASSQGRSLSQQFF. In DNA, the CDR3 is TGCGCCAGCAGCCAAGGACGAAGCTTGTCCCAGCAGTTCTTC.